This TCR beta chain was recorded in a study of chemoradiotherapy in HPV16-positive cancers. About this clone itself: Its matching antigen is unknown.

Regarding the study as a whole: Better recurrence-free survival went with HPV-responsive T-cell expansion in HPV16-positive patients. Candidate HPV-specific clones and E7-related TCR motifs grew in tumor during treatment. Only a couple of HPV16-positive patients supplied the functional HPV-specificity definition.

Only in-frame clones appear in the TCRdb table, and some are missing; sequencing was by immunoSEQ multiplex PCR. The repertoire holds 30,000 to 50,000 clones, around 76% seen once, with under 5.5% in the top ten. V gave up 5 bases and J gave up 5 bases; unmatched junction bases: 17. This CDR3 has 17 amino acids. CDR1 KGHSH and CDR2 LQKENI come from the germline V gene. The chain joins TRBV18 to TRBJ2-7; 8 bases map to TRBD1. This clonotype was obtained from a human donor with HPV-associated anogenital cancer. The specimen was blood, collected from a patient who underwent chemoradiotherapy. CDR3: CASSGLAGGAHPDEQYF. Here the CDR3 DNA reads TGTGCCAGCTCAGGCCTCGCAGGGGGCGCCCACCCGGACGAGCAGTACTTC.